This T cell receptor beta chain was found in a study of control samples from healthy donors and cancer patients. The protocol was immunoSEQ multiplex PCR, while the TCRdb copy is restricted to in-frame clones and leaves out a portion. Among some 96,000 clones listed, approximately 95% were seen once. From germline, CDR1 is LGHNA and CDR2 YSLEER. V was trimmed by 0 bases and J by 4 bases, leaving 12 bases between them. The CDR3 covers 15 residues. The V call is TRBV4-3, the J call TRBJ1-1, with a tentative D call TRBD1 (5 bases). This clonotype originated in a man aged 18 to 29 in good health. Sequenced input: blood. CDR3 in DNA: TGCGCCAGCAGCCAAGATAAGGGGCAGGGCACTGAAGCTTTCTTT. This codes for CASSQDKGQGTEAFF.